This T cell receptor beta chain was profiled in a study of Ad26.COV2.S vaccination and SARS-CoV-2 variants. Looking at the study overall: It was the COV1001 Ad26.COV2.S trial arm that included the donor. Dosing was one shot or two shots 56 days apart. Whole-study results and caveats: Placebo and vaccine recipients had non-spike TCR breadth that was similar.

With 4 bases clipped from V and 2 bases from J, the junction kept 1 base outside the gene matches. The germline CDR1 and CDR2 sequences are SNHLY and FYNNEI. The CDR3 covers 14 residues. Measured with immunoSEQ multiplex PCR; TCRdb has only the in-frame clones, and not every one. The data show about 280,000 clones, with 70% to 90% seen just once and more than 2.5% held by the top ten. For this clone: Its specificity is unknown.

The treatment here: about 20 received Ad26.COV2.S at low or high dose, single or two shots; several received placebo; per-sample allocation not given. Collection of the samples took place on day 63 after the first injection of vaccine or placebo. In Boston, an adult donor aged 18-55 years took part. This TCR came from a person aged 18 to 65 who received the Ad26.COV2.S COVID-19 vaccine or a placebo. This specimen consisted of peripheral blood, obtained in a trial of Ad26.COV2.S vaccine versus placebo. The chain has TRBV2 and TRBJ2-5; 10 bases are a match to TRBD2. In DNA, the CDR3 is TGTGCCAGCAGTGTACTAGCGGGGCAAGAGACCCAGTACTTC. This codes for CASSVLAGQETQYF.